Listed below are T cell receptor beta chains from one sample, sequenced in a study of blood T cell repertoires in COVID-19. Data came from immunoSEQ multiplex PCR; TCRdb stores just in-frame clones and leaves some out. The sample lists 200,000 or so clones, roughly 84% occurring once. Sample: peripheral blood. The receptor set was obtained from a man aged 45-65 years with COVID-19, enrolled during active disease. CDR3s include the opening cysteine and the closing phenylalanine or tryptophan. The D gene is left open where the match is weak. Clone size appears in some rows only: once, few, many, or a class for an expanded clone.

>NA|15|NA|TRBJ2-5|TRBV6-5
TGTGCCAGCAGTTACCGCGGGCCGGGCCAAGAGACCCAGTACTTC
CASSYRGPGQETQYF
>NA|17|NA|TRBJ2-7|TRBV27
TGTGCCAGCACCCACGGGACAAACGACCTATTTGGCTACGAGCAGTACTTC
CASTHGTNDLFGYEQYF
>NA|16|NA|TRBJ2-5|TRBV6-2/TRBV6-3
TGTGCCAGCAGTTACTCGGGGACACCCGTCCAAGAGACCCAGTACTTC
CASSYSGTPVQETQYF
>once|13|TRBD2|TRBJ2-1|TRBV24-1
TGTGCCACCAGTGACCACCGAGGGGAGGGGCAGTTCTTC
CATSDHRGEGQFF
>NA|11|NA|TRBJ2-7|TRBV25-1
TGTGCCAGCAGTGAACAGTACGAGCAGTACTTC
CASSEQYEQYF
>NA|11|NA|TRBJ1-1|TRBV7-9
TGTGCCAGCAGCTGGGGGACACAAGCTTTCTTT
CASSWGTQAFF
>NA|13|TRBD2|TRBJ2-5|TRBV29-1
TGCAGCTCCAAGAGCGGGAGTGGGGAGACCCAGTACTTC
CSSKSGSGETQYF
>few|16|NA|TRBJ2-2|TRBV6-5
TGTGCCAGCAGTTACGGGGTCCGGAGGGACACCGGGGAGCTGTTTTTT
CASSYGVRRDTGELFF
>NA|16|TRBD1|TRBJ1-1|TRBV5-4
TGTGCCAGCAGCCTACCGGGACAGGGTTCCGGCACTGAAGCTTTCTTT
CASSLPGQGSGTEAFF
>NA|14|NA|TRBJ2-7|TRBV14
TGTGCCAGCAGCCAAGACAGGGCGGTCTACGAGCAGTACTTC
CASSQDRAVYEQYF
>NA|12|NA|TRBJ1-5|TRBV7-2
TGTGCCAGCAGGGACAGAGATCAGCCCCAGCATTTT
CASRDRDQPQHF
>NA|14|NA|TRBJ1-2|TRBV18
TGTGCCAGCTCACCACCGCAGGGCCTATATGGCTACACCTTC
CASSPPQGLYGYTF
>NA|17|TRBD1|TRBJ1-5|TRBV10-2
TGCGCCAGCAGTGAGTCGACAGGGGGCGCAGCTATTCAGCCCCAGCATTTT
CASSESTGGAAIQPQHF
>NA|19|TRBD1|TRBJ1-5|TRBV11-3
TGTGCCAGCAACAAAAGACGGGACAGGGGTTTTTATAGCAATCAGCCCCAGCATTTT
CASNKRRDRGFYSNQPQHF
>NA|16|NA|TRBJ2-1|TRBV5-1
TGCGCCAGCAGTCCCGCTCCCGAGGACTCCTACAATGAGCAGTTCTTC
CASSPAPEDSYNEQFF
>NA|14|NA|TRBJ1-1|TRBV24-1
TGTGCCACCAGTACCAACGGGGGTGGCACTGAAGCTTTCTTT
CATSTNGGGTEAFF
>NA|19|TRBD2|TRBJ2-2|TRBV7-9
TGTGCCAGCAGCCAACGACAGGGGACTAGCGGGGTGAACACCGGGGAGCTGTTTTTT
CASSQRQGTSGVNTGELFF
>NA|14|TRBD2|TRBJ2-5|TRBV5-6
TGTGCCAGCAGCTTGTTCAGGGAGGGGGAGACCCAGTACTTC
CASSLFREGETQYF
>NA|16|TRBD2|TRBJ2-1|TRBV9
TGTGCCAGCAGCGTAGGTACTAGCGGGGGGGAGAATGAGCAGTTCTTC
CASSVGTSGGENEQFF
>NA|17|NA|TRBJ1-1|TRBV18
TGTGCCAGCTCACCATGGACGTTTGGGCAGGGTGTCCCTGAAGCTTTCTTT
CASSPWTFGQGVPEAFF
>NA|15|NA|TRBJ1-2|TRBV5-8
TGTGCCAGCAGCTTGGTTTCAGGGGAGAACTATGGCTACACCTTC
CASSLVSGENYGYTF
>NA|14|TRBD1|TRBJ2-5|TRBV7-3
TGTGCCAGCAGCCCCGGGACAGGCCAAGAGACCCAGTACTTC
CASSPGTGQETQYF
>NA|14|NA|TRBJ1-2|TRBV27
TGTGCCAGCAGCTCGCATCCGGGTCACTATGGCTACACCTTC
CASSSHPGHYGYTF
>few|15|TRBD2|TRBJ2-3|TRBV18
TGTGCCAGCTCCCCTCCTAGCGGGGGAACAGATACGCAGTATTTT
CASSPPSGGTDTQYF
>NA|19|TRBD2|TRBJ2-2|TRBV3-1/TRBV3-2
TGTGCCAGCAGCCAAGATTATGGCCTAGCGGGGGACAACACCGGGGAGCTGTTTTTT
CASSQDYGLAGDNTGELFF
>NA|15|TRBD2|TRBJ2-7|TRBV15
TGTGCCACCAGCTCCCGCGCGGGGGAAACCTACGAGCAGTACTTC
CATSSRAGETYEQYF
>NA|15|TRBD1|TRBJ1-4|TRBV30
TGTGCCTGGAGGTTACAGGGGGCGCAGGGGGAAAAACTGTTTTTT
CAWRLQGAQGEKLFF
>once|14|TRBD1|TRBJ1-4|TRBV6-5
TGTGCCAGCAGTACCGGGACAGTAAATGAAAAACTGTTTTTT
CASSTGTVNEKLFF
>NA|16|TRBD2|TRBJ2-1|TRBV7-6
TGTGCCAGCAGCAAAACTAGCGCTAGCTCCTACAATGAGCAGTTCTTC
CASSKTSASSYNEQFF
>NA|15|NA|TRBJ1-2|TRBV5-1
TGCGCCAGCAGCCCCCGAGCGGGGGGGGACTATGGCTACACCTTC
CASSPRAGGDYGYTF
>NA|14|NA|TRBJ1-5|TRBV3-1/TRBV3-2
TGTGCCAGCAGCCAAGGACGGGAATTTCAGCCCCAGCATTTT
CASSQGREFQPQHF
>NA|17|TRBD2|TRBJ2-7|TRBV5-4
TGTGCCAGCAGCTTGGGGAGCGGGGCCCCTTTAACGTCGGAGCAGTACTTC
CASSLGSGAPLTSEQYF
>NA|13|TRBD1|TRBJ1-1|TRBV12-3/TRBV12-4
TGTGCCAGCAGTTCCAGGGGGAGGACTGAAGCTTTCTTT
CASSSRGRTEAFF
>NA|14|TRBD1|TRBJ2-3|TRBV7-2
TGTGCCAGCAGAAGACAGGGTGGGACAGATACGCAGTATTTT
CASRRQGGTDTQYF
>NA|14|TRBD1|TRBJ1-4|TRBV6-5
TGTGCCAGCAGGGGGGACAGGGTCGTCGGAAAACTGTTTTTT
CASRGDRVVGKLFF
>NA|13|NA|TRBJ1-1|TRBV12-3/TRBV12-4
TGTGCCAGCAGTTTACTAGGGGCCACTGAAGCTTTCTTT
CASSLLGATEAFF
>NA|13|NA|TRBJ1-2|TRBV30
TGTGCCTGGAGTGTCGGGAAGAAGGGTGGCTACACCTTC
CAWSVGKKGGYTF
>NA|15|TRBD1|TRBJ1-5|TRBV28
TGTGCCAGCAGTACCCCAGGACAGGGTTTGCAGCCCCAGCATTTT
CASSTPGQGLQPQHF
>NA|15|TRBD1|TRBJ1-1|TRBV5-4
TGTGCCAGCAGCTCGGGAAGGGGGCGTGTCACTGAAGCTTTCTTT
CASSSGRGRVTEAFF
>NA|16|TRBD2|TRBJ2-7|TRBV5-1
TGCGCCAGCAGCTTGGGCGGCGGGGGGCCCTCCTACGAGCAGTACTTC
CASSLGGGGPSYEQYF
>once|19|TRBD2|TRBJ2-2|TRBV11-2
TGTGCCAGCAGCTTACCCCTTAGCGGGGGGCACGCGAACACCGGGGAGCTGTTTTTT
CASSLPLSGGHANTGELFF
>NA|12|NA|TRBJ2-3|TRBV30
TGTGCCTGGGGGATAGCGGAGGATACGCAGTATTTT
CAWGIAEDTQYF
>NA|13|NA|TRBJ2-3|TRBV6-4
TGTGCCAGCAGTGAAGTTGGGAGCACCACGCAGTATTTT
CASSEVGSTTQYF
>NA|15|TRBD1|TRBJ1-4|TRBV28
TGTGCCAGCAGTTCCCCCGGGACAGGGAACGAAAAACTGTTTTTT
CASSSPGTGNEKLFF
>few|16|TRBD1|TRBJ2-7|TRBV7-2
TGTGCCAGCAGCTTAGAGGACCGGGACAGGGGAGGTATAAGGTACTTC
CASSLEDRDRGGIRYF
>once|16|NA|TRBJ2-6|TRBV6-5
TGTGCCAGCAGTTACATCAGGTTTGGTGGGGCCAACGTCCTGACTTTC
CASSYIRFGGANVLTF